Sequencing of this TCR beta chain was carried out in a study of cytomegalovirus exposure and HLA in healthy donors. Use of 60 Vbeta and 13 Jbeta primers characterized the PCR. The protocol was immunoSEQ multiplex PCR, while the TCRdb copy is restricted to in-frame clones and leaves out a portion. This sample has approximately 95,000 clones; approximately 81% occur once, and the top ten carry over 4%. This receptor was obtained from an older woman in good health and CMV-seropositive. The specimen sequenced was PBMCs.

CDR3 DNA sequence: TGTGCCAGCAGCCGGATGAGTATGGAACAGAGCTCTGGGGCCAACGTCCTGACTTTC. As protein: CASSRMSMEQSSGANVLTF. V gene TRBV2 combines with J gene TRBJ2-6; D unclear. V lost 6 bases to trimming and J lost 0 bases, with 21 bases between them. Germline-derived CDR1 and CDR2 are SNHLY and FYNNEI. The CDR3 length is 19 residues.